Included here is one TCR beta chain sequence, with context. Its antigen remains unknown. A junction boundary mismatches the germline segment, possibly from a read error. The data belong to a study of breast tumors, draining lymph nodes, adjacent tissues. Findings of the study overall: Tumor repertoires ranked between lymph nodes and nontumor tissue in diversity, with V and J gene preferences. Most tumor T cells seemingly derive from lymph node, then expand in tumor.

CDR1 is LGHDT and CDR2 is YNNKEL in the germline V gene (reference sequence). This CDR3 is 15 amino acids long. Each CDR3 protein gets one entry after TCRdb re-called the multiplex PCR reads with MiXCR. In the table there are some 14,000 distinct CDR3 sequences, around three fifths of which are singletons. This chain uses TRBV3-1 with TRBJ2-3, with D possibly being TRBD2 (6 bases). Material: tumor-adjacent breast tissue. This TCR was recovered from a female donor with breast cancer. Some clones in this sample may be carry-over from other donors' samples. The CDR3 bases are TGTGCCAGCAGTTCTCCCGGGACTCCCACAGATACGCGGTATTTT. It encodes CASSSPGTPTDTRYF.